The subject of this entry is one T cell receptor (beta chain). Its antigen is as yet unknown. Possible read error: a much larger clone is one base away. Amplified TCR beta CDR3 regions derived from RNA transcripts. The study used the HTBI primer set for a first-round RT-PCR of the TCR CDR3. TCRdb re-called the multiplex PCR reads with MiXCR, one entry per CDR3 protein. The sample has about 360,000 distinct CDR3 sequences; under 15% are singletons. This sample is part of a study of T cells in Graves' hyperthyroidism and ophthalmopathy. General observations from the study: A model of 13 V-J features distinguished ophthalmopathy from stable hyperthyroidism. The model forecast ophthalmopathy, anticipating it by a median around 6.9 months before onset.

This sequence originates from a woman aged 18-29 years with Graves' hyperthyroidism. Sequencing input: blood.

The CDR3 is CAWNVGDFRGNTIYF. CDR3 coding DNA: TGTGCCTGGAACGTGGGCGATTTTCGTGGAAACACCATATATTTT. The chain couples TRBV30 to TRBJ1-3; no clear D. This CDR3 region has 15 residues. Trimming stripped 4 bases from V and 3 bases from J, with 16 bases between. Germline CDR1 GTSNPN, CDR2 SVGIG (reference sequence). The entire variable domain, with the rest obtained from reference TRBV30 and TRBJ1-3, is as follows: SQTIHQWPATLVQPVGSPLSLECTVEGTSNPNLYWYRQAAGRGLQLLFYSVGIGQISSEVPQNLSASRPQDRQFILSSKKLLLSDSGFYLCAWNVGDFRGNTIYFGEGSWLTVV.